This is a list of T cell receptor beta chains from one sample in a study of blood T cell repertoires in COVID-19. The table came from immunoSEQ multiplex PCR; TCRdb's copy has only in-frame clones and leaves some out. This table holds about 130,000 clones, about 80% found once. Sample: peripheral blood. Every receptor here comes from a woman aged 50 to 60 with acute or convalescent COVID-19. The CDR3 runs from the conserved cysteine through the conserved F or W. The order of the fields is D gene, J gene, clone size, CDR3 length, V gene, CDR3 protein, CDR3 DNA. D genes are given only for firm matches. Part of the rows lack a size; the others show once, few, many or a class for expanded clones.

D: .
J: TRBJ1-1
size: few
length: 16
V: TRBV5-1
CDR3: CASSLGGGAMNTEAFF
DNA: TGCGCCAGCAGCCTCGGTGGGGGCGCAATGAACACTGAAGCTTTCTTT

D: TRBD1
J: TRBJ1-5
size: once
length: 15
V: TRBV5-5
CDR3: CASSSRQGVNQPQHF
DNA: TGTGCCAGCAGCTCAAGACAGGGTGTGAATCAGCCCCAGCATTTT

D: TRBD1
J: TRBJ1-1
size: .
length: 17
V: TRBV6-1
CDR3: CASSDGYGQGRNTEAFF
DNA: TGTGCCAGCAGTGACGGGTATGGACAGGGGAGGAACACTGAAGCTTTCTTT

D: .
J: TRBJ1-1
size: .
length: 13
V: TRBV6-5
CDR3: CASRRREATEAFF
DNA: TGTGCCAGCAGGAGACGGGAGGCCACTGAAGCTTTCTTT

D: .
J: TRBJ1-2
size: .
length: 14
V: TRBV6-6
CDR3: CASSLGGRIGGYTF
DNA: TGTGCCAGCAGCCTCGGGGGGCGGATTGGTGGCTACACCTTC

D: .
J: TRBJ1-2
size: .
length: 15
V: TRBV27
CDR3: CASSLATTTRYGYTF
DNA: TGTGCCAGCAGTTTAGCGACAACTACTAGGTATGGCTACACCTTC

D: .
J: TRBJ2-3
size: .
length: 14
V: TRBV7-3
CDR3: CASAYRESTDTQYF
DNA: TGTGCCAGCGCTTACAGGGAGAGCACAGATACGCAGTATTTT

D: TRBD2
J: TRBJ2-7
size: .
length: 14
V: TRBV2
CDR3: CASARLAGEYEQYF
DNA: TGTGCCAGCGCCAGACTAGCGGGGGAGTACGAGCAGTACTTC

D: .
J: TRBJ1-1
size: few
length: 13
V: TRBV5-6
CDR3: CASSSDFNTEAFF
DNA: TGTGCCAGCAGCTCTGACTTTAACACTGAAGCTTTCTTT

D: .
J: TRBJ1-4
size: few
length: 15
V: TRBV24-1
CDR3: CATSDAREGGEKLFF
DNA: TGTGCCACCAGTGATGCCCGGGAGGGTGGTGAAAAACTGTTTTTT

D: TRBD1
J: TRBJ1-2
size: once
length: 17
V: TRBV29-1
CDR3: CSVEDLDRGRNNYGYTF
DNA: TGCAGCGTTGAAGATCTGGACAGGGGGCGGAATAACTATGGCTACACCTTC

D: .
J: TRBJ2-7
size: .
length: 15
V: TRBV19
CDR3: CASSIRGPQSYEQYF
DNA: TGTGCCAGTAGTATCCGCGGCCCCCAGTCGTACGAGCAGTACTTC

D: TRBD1
J: TRBJ2-3
size: .
length: 15
V: TRBV5-1
CDR3: CASSLAGTGQLKQYF
DNA: TGCGCCAGCAGCTTGGCCGGGACAGGGCAATTAAAGCAGTATTTT

D: TRBD2
J: TRBJ2-1
size: once
length: 16
V: TRBV4-1
CDR3: CASSQVSLAGYNEQFF
DNA: TGCGCCAGCAGCCAAGTCTCACTAGCGGGGTACAATGAGCAGTTCTTC

D: .
J: TRBJ2-7
size: .
length: 15
V: TRBV18
CDR3: CASSPRRDSSYEQYF
DNA: TGTGCCAGCTCACCGCGGCGGGACAGCTCCTACGAGCAGTACTTC

D: .
J: TRBJ2-1
size: .
length: 15
V: TRBV24-1
CDR3: CATSDPSQGINEQFF
DNA: TGTGCCACCAGTGACCCGTCTCAGGGAATCAATGAGCAGTTCTTC

D: TRBD1
J: TRBJ1-5
size: once
length: 16
V: TRBV7-9
CDR3: CASSPGQQDSNQPQHF
DNA: TGTGCCAGCAGCCCGGGACAGCAGGATAGCAATCAGCCCCAGCATTTT

D: .
J: TRBJ1-6
size: .
length: 15
V: TRBV6-5
CDR3: CASSYVGIPGRPLHF
DNA: TGTGCCAGCAGTTACGTAGGGATTCCCGGGAGACCCCTCCACTTT

D: .
J: TRBJ1-1
size: .
length: 12
V: TRBV29-1
CDR3: CSAALGNTEAFF
DNA: TGCAGCGCCGCCCTCGGGAACACTGAAGCTTTCTTT

D: .
J: TRBJ1-1
size: .
length: 15
V: TRBV4-2
CDR3: CASSQDIQGGTEAFF
DNA: TGTGCCAGCAGCCAAGACATACAGGGTGGAACTGAAGCTTTCTTT

D: TRBD1
J: TRBJ1-2
size: once
length: 15
V: TRBV7-8
CDR3: CASSLERGQSYGYTF
DNA: TGTGCCAGCAGCTTAGAAAGGGGGCAAAGCTATGGCTACACCTTC

D: TRBD1
J: TRBJ1-2
size: .
length: 14
V: TRBV6-5
CDR3: CASSYSTGADGYTF
DNA: TGTGCCAGCAGTTACTCGACAGGGGCTGATGGCTACACCTTC

D: .
J: TRBJ1-5
size: .
length: 14
V: TRBV3-1/TRBV3-2
CDR3: CASSQAGSNQPQHF
DNA: TGTGCCAGCAGCCAAGCCGGGAGCAATCAGCCCCAGCATTTT

D: TRBD1
J: TRBJ2-7
size: .
length: 13
V: TRBV30
CDR3: CAWSGQGTYEQYF
DNA: TGTGCCTGGAGCGGACAGGGCACCTACGAGCAGTACTTC

D: TRBD1
J: TRBJ2-3
size: .
length: 13
V: TRBV2
CDR3: CASSEDGRGTQYF
DNA: TGTGCCAGCAGTGAAGACGGCAGGGGGACGCAGTATTTT

D: TRBD1
J: TRBJ1-1
size: .
length: 16
V: TRBV10-3
CDR3: CAISEVRGTGNTEAFF
DNA: TGTGCCATCAGTGAGGTCAGGGGGACGGGGAACACTGAAGCTTTCTTT